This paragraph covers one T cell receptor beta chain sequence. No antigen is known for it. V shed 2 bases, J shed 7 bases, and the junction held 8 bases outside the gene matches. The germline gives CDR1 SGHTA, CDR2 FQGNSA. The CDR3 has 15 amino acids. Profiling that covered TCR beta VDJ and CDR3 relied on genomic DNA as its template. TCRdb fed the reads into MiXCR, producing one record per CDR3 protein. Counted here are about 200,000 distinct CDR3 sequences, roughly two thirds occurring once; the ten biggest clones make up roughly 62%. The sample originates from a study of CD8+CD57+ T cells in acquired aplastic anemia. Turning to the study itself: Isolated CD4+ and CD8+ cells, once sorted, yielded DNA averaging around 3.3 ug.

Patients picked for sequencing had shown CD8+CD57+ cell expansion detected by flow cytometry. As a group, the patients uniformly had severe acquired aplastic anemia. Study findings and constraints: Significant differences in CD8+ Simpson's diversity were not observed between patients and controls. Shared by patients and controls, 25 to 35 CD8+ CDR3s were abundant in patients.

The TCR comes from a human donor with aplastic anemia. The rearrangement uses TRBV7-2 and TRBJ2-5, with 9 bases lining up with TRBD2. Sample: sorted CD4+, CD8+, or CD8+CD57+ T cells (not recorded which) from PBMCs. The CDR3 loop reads CASSLNSGGPATQYF. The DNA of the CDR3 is TGTGCCAGCAGCTTAAACAGCGGGGGGCCGGCGACCCAGTACTTC.